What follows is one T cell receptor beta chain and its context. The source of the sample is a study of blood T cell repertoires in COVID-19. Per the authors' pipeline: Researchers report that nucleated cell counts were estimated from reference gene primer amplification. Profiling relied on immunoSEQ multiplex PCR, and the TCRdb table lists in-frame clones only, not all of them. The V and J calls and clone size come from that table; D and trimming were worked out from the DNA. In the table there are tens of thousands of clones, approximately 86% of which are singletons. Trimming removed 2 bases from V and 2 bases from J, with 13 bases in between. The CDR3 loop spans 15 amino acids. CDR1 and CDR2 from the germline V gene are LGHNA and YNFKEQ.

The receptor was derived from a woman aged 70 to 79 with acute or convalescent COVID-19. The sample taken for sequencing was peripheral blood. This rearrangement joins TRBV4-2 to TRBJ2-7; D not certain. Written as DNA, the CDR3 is TGTGCCAGCAGCCAAACTCTTAGTCTAGCCTACGAGCAGTACTTC. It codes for CASSQTLSLAYEQYF.